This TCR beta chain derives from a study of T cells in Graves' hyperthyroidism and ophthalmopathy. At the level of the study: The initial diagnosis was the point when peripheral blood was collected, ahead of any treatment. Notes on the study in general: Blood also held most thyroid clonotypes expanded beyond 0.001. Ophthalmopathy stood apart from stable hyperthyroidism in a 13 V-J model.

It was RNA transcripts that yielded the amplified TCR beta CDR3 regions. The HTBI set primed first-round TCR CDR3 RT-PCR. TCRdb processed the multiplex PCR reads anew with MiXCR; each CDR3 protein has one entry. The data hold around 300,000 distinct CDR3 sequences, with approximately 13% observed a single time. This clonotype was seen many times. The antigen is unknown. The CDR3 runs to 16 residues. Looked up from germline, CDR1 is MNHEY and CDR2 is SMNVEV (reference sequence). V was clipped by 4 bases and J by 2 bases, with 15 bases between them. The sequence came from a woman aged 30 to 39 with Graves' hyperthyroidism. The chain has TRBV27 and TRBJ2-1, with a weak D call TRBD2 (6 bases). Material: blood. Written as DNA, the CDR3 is TGTGCCAGCAGTTCGCGACTAGGCGGACCCTACAATGAGCAGTTCTTC. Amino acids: CASSSRLGGPYNEQFF.